This passage covers 7 T cell receptor beta chains from one sample sequenced in a study of T cell changes during pregnancy in multiple sclerosis (dated 2019 in TCRdb). Receptors were amplified or captured by the immunoSEQ multiplex PCR assay. The table comes from immuneACCESS by way of TCRdb, which keeps in-frame sequences with V and J called. Part of the clones is missing from these tables; in studies checked, under half for an unresolved V gene and the rest for unknown reasons. The sample contains tens of thousands of clones, approximately 90% of them found a single time. Approximately 0.91% of the sample lies in the top ten. The source material was peripheral blood, sampled in the first trimester of pregnancy. Receptors originate from a female donor in good health, enrolled as a control in a pregnancy study.

CDR3 nucleotides: TGTGCCAGCAGCTTAGCGGGGGGTACCTACAATGAGCAGTTCTTC. This encodes CASSLAGGTYNEQFF. This sequence joins TRBV7-2 and TRBJ2-1, with D tentatively TRBD2 (6 bases). CDR1 and CDR2 (germline): SGHTA, FQGNSA. The CDR3 has 15 amino acids. The V end lost 0 bases, the J end lost 2 bases, and 8 bases lay between the germline ends.

The rearrangement links TRBV7-9 to TRBJ1-1, with D tentatively TRBD1 (5 bases). V was cut by 3 bases and J by 6 bases, with 11 bases left in between. The germline V gene encodes CDR1 SEHNR and CDR2 FQNEAQ (reference sequence). The CDR3 consists of 13 residues. The CDR3 loop is CASSLGGRAEAFF. In DNA, the CDR3 is TGTGCCAGCAGCTTGGGGGGGAGGGCTGAAGCTTTCTTT. The full variable domain, in which reference TRBV7-9 and TRBJ1-1 provide the parts outside the CDR3, is DTGVSQNPRHKITKRGQNVTFRCDPISEHNRLYWYRQTLGQGPEFLTYFQNEAQLEKSRLLSDRFSAERPKGSFSTLEIQRTEQGDSAMYLCASSLGGRAEAFFGQGTRLTVV.

The chain carries TRBV4-3 and TRBJ2-7; 8 bases are a match to TRBD1. The CDR3 length is 17 residues. The germline gives CDR1 LGHNA, CDR2 YSLEER. Trimming at V came to 3 bases and at J to 2 bases, leaving 12 bases not matched to a gene. CDR3 coding DNA: TGCGCCAGCAGCCAGGGCCTTACTTTGGACAGGGCCTACGAGCAGTACTTC. Protein: CASSQGLTLDRAYEQYF.

The V and J genes are TRBV7-8 and TRBJ1-2; a possible D gene is TRBD1 (5 bases). The germline V gene encodes CDR1 SGHVS and CDR2 FQNEAQ. The CDR3 is 14 amino acids. The ends were cut back, 7 bases at V and 3 bases at J, with 15 bases in the middle. The chain's CDR3 is CASTGGSVDYGYTF. The DNA of the CDR3 is TGTGCCAGCACCGGGGGGTCCGTGGACTATGGCTACACCTTC.

This sequence joins TRBV25-1 and TRBJ2-7; TRBD1 matches 7 bases. V lost 4 bases and J lost 5; bases outside the gene matches: 8. The length of the CDR3 is 14 residues. Germline lookup yields CDR1 MGHDK and CDR2 SYGVNS. The CDR3, as DNA: TGTGCCAGCAGTGGAGGGGACAGCCCCGACGAGCAGTACTTC. Amino acids: CASSGGDSPDEQYF.

The CDR3 sequence: CASSQAGSSNEKLFF. The DNA of the CDR3 is TGCGCCAGCAGCCAAGCAGGTTCCTCTAATGAAAAACTGTTTTTT. This rearrangement joins TRBV4-1 to TRBJ1-4; no clear D. CDR3 size: 15 residues. CDR1 and CDR2 (germline): MGHRA, YSYEKL. The V and J ends lost 1 base and 3 bases respectively, with 9 bases between them.

This chain connects TRBV18 to TRBJ1-1; TRBD1 aligns across 10 bases. The CDR3 loop spans 14 amino acids. Per the germline V gene, CDR1 is KGHSH and CDR2 is LQKENI. V dropped 3 bases and J dropped 4; count of bases not matched to a gene: 2. The CDR3: CASSPGQGTTEAFF. The CDR3 DNA sequence: TGTGCCAGCTCACCGGGACAGGGGACCACTGAAGCTTTCTTT.